The 20 T cell receptor beta chains given below trace back to one sample, sequenced in a study of blood T cells in healthy people across ages. A sample-barcoded 5' primer and a J-beta primer mix were used in a second PCR of about 6 to 11 cycles. TCRdb used MiXCR to reprocess the 5' RACE reads, holding one entry per CDR3 protein. In the table there are about 1,400,000 distinct CDR3 sequences, 35% to 45% of which are singletons. Sequencing was carried out using blood. The origin of the receptors is a woman between 18 and 29 years old in good health.

J is TRBJ2-5 and V is TRBV5-1; no clear D gene. Trimming removed 4 bases at V and 3 bases at J, with 10 bases between. CDR1 SGHRS and CDR2 YFSETQ come from the germline V gene. The CDR3 is made up of 13 amino acids. The CDR3 bases are TGCGCCAGCAGCGCCTACCCTAAAGAGACCCAGTACTTC. Translating gives CASSAYPKETQYF. The whole variable domain, filled in from reference TRBV5-1 and TRBJ2-5, reads KAGVTQTPRYLIKTRGQQVTLSCSPISGHRSVSWYQQTPGQGLQFLFEYFSETQRNKGNFPGRFSGRQFSNSRSEMNVSTLELGDSALYLCASSAYPKETQYFGPGTRLLVL.

V usage is TRBV30 and J usage is TRBJ2-5, with D tentatively TRBD2 (5 bases). Gene TRBJ2-7 matches the end of the DNA better, so the J call may be wrong. The V gene's germline CDR1 is GTSNPN and CDR2 SVGIG (reference sequence). CDR3 length: 13 residues. The CDR3 DNA is TGTGCCTGGAGTGGCACTAGGCCTGTCGAGCAGTACTTC. It codes for CAWSGTRPVEQYF.

This chain connects TRBV4-2 to TRBJ2-4; D possibly uses TRBD1 or TRBD2 (6 bases each). The end of the DNA is better explained by TRBJ2-7, so the J call may be wrong. CDR3 length: 15 residues. CDR1 and CDR2 (germline): LGHNA, YNFKEQ. CDR3 nucleotide sequence: TGTGCCAGCAGCCAAGCGGGGGCTAATGGGGACGAGCAGTACTTC. Amino acids: CASSQAGANGDEQYF.

The rearrangement uses TRBV20-1 and TRBJ1-2; a weak D match, TRBD1 (6 bases). The CDR3 spans 10 residues. CDR1 is DFQATT and CDR2 is SNEGSKA in the germline V gene (reference sequence). V lost 4 bases and J lost 9, with 9 bases in between. CDR3 coding DNA: TGCAGTGCTAAAAGGGACAGCTACACCTTC. It is translated as CSAKRDSYTF.

This clonotype was observed a few times. DNA for the CDR3: TGTGCCAGCTATAGGACTAGCGGGGGTGAGACCCAGTACTTC. This translates into CASYRTSGGETQYF. V gene TRBV3-1 combines with J gene TRBJ2-5; TRBD2 agrees at 13 bases. This CDR3 contains 14 residues. V trimming: 8 bases; J trimming: 5 bases; junction bases outside the gene matches: 5. Germline CDR1 is LGHDT and CDR2 is YNNKEL (reference sequence).

The chain recombines TRBV10-3 with TRBJ1-1; the match to TRBD1 covers 8 bases. Germline loops: CDR1 ENHRY, CDR2 SYGVKD. This CDR3 has 15 residues. The J segment lost 1 base and the V segment lost 6 bases, leaving 7 bases of the junction unmatched. The DNA of the CDR3 is TGTGCCATCAGCCCGGGACAGGCTCGGAACACTGAAGCTTTCTTT. As protein: CAISPGQARNTEAFF.

The V call is TRBV7-9, the J call TRBJ2-7; TRBD2 matches 8 bases. In germline, CDR1 is SEHNR, CDR2 FQNEAQ (reference sequence). CDR3 length equals 16 residues. Trimming cost V 5 bases and J 9 bases; bases outside gene matches: 18. DNA of the CDR3: TGTGCCAGCAGCATAGTGGTTAGCGGGATATTTGGTCGGCAGTACTTC. Its protein is CASSIVVSGIFGRQYF. The full variable domain, rest sourced from reference TRBV7-9 and TRBJ2-7, is DTGVSQNPRHKITKRGQNVTFRCDPISEHNRLYWYRQTLGQGPEFLTYFQNEAQLEKSRLLSDRFSAERPKGSFSTLEIQRTEQGDSAMYLCASSIVVSGIFGRQYFGPGTRLTVT.

This clonotype was seen more than once but under ten times. The rearrangement links TRBV20-1 to TRBJ2-3; possible D gene TRBD2, 8 bases. In germline, CDR1 is DFQATT, CDR2 SNEGSKA (reference sequence). The CDR3 loop spans 16 amino acids. The ends were cut back, 1 base at V and 6 bases at J, with 20 bases in the middle. The CDR3 bases are TGCAGTGCTAGAGTCCCCTGGCGGGGGGACAGTGATACGCAGTATTTT. Its protein is CSARVPWRGDSDTQYF.

In this sample, this clonotype turned up a few times. The CDR3 DNA reads TGTGCCAGCAGTTACGGGGCGGAGACCCAGTACTTC. Amino acids: CASSYGAETQYF. The V call is TRBV6-6, the J call TRBJ2-7, with D maybe TRBD1 (5 bases). The DNA end is a closer match to TRBJ2-5, so the J assignment may be wrong. Germline V lookup: CDR1 MNHNY, CDR2 SVGAGI (reference sequence). This CDR3 comprises 12 residues.

V and J are TRBV5-5 and TRBJ1-4; a weak D match, TRBD1 (6 bases). This CDR3 has 14 amino acids. Looked up from germline, CDR1 is SGHKS and CDR2 is YYEKEE (reference sequence). Between the trimmed V and J ends, which lost 4 bases and 8 bases, there was a span of 15 bases. Here the CDR3 DNA reads TGTGCCAGCAGCGATAAGACAGGTTCCGAAAAACTGTTTTTT. It translates to CASSDKTGSEKLFF.

CDR3 residues: CASSSTLQGPNTGELFF. DNA of the CDR3: TGTGCCAGCAGTTCGACCCTACAGGGACCTAACACCGGGGAGCTGTTTTTT. The rearrangement links TRBV27 to TRBJ2-2; weak D call: TRBD1 (6 bases). V shed 4 bases and J shed 2 bases, with 17 bases lying between them. Looked up from germline, CDR1 is MNHEY and CDR2 is SMNVEV (reference sequence). The length of the CDR3 is 17 residues.

This clonotype was seen more than once but under ten times. The chain employs TRBV27 and TRBJ1-5; D unclear. The CDR3 is 16 residues long. Germline V lookup: CDR1 MNHEY, CDR2 SMNVEV (reference sequence). Trimming left V 0 bases short and J 5 bases short, with 14 bases between. This CDR3 is CASSLSPGSRHQPQHF. CDR3 in DNA: TGTGCCAGCAGTTTATCGCCCGGATCACGCCATCAGCCCCAGCATTTT.

This clonotype was counted between two and nine times. The chain couples TRBV3-1 to TRBJ2-5; 7 bases are a match to TRBD2. The junction had 14 bases not matched to a gene; V was cut back by 5 bases and J by 11 bases. There are 14 residues in the CDR3. Germline CDR1 and CDR2: LGHDT and YNNKEL (reference sequence). The DNA for the CDR3 is TGTGCCAGCAGCAACCTAAGCGGGGATGAGGGGCAGTACTTC. It codes for CASSNLSGDEGQYF.

V usage is TRBV7-6 and J usage is TRBJ2-5, with D possibly matching TRBD2 (5 bases). The germline CDR1 and CDR2 sequences are SGHVS and FNYEAQ. The CDR3 covers 13 residues. V lost 7 bases, J lost 11 bases, and 20 bases lay in between. The CDR3 spells CASNKSPDGEQYF. The CDR3 DNA follows: TGTGCCAGCAACAAAAGTCCGGATGGGGAGCAGTACTTC.

In its sample, this clonotype was seen many times. The chain has TRBV10-3 and TRBJ2-2; 10 bases are shared with TRBD1. Germline CDR1 and CDR2: ENHRY and SYGVKD. CDR3 length: 15 amino acids. V was pared by 6 bases and J by 3 bases, with 4 bases of the junction left unmatched. The CDR3 is CAIRPGQGYTGELFF. The CDR3 DNA follows: TGTGCCATCAGGCCGGGACAGGGGTACACCGGGGAGCTGTTTTTT.

CDR3 nucleotides: TGCGCCAGCAGGCAGGACAAACGGTCGACAGATACGCAGTATTTT. Amino acid sequence: CASRQDKRSTDTQYF. The chain joins TRBV10-2 to TRBJ2-3, with D maybe TRBD1 (5 bases). Per germline, CDR1 WSHSY and CDR2 SAAADI. This CDR3 region has 15 residues. Trimming removed 6 bases from V and 3 bases from J, with 16 bases in between.

This clonotype was detected a few times. The chain links TRBV6-1 to TRBJ1-1; 11 bases are shared with TRBD1. Trimming cost V 1 base and J 2 bases; bases outside gene matches: 9. The germline V gene has CDR1 MNHNS and CDR2 SASEGT. This CDR3 region has 18 residues. CDR3 sequence: CASSEDRDRGIENTEAFF. CDR3 nucleotides: TGTGCCAGCAGTGAAGACCGGGACAGGGGGATCGAAAACACTGAAGCTTTCTTT.

On this clonotype: This may come from a read error, since a much larger clone is one base off. The conserved phenylalanine or tryptophan is not found at the CDR3 terminus, so this likely reflects a read error. The chain couples TRBV4-1 to TRBJ2-3; 10 bases are shared with TRBD1. The V gene end was trimmed by 1 base and the J gene end by 3 bases; junction bases not matched to a gene: 1. Germline CDR1 is MGHRA and CDR2 is YSYEKL. CDR3 size: 15 residues. CDR3 region: CASSQGTGGTDTQYS. CDR3 in DNA: TGCGCCAGCAGCCAAGGGACAGGGGGAACAGATACGCAGTATTCT.

This clonotype was observed many times. The chain couples TRBV25-1 to TRBJ2-3; either TRBD1 or TRBD2 may fit D (5 bases each). V dropped 3 bases and J dropped 2 bases, with 9 bases sitting between them. The CDR3 runs to 14 residues. Per germline, CDR1 MGHDK and CDR2 SYGVNS. CDR3 sequence (DNA): TGTGCCAGCAGTGATTTCGGGGCCACAGATACGCAGTATTTT. This encodes CASSDFGATDTQYF.

This chain uses TRBV20-1 with TRBJ2-1, with 10 bases fitting TRBD2. The J call may be faulty, since TRBJ2-7 better matches the DNA end. The CDR3 totals 15 residues. In germline, CDR1 is DFQATT, CDR2 SNEGSKA (reference sequence). CDR3 coding DNA: TGCAGTGCTGATAGCGGGGGGAGCTCCTACAATGAGCAGTACTTC. This translates into CSADSGGSSYNEQYF.